The entry that follows covers one T cell receptor beta chain sequence. What it recognizes is unknown. These data originate in a study of cytomegalovirus exposure and HLA in healthy donors. The overall study: Inside one of the first data releases sat around 85 million unique TCRs taken from HLA-typed donors. General observations from the study: In a later analysis, V- and J-gene trimming of beta chains associated with a DCLRE1C missense variant, replicated independently.

The PCR employed 60 Vbeta primers together with 13 Jbeta primers. Clones were read by immunoSEQ multiplex PCR, and TCRdb kept only the in-frame ones, dropping some. The table records 200,000 to 300,000 clones, roughly 81% of them present only once. Sequenced sample: PBMCs. This receptor was obtained from a girl aged 2-15 years in good health and CMV-seronegative.

The CDR3 loop reads CASSQRDYPTDTQYF. The CDR3, as DNA: TGCGCCAGCAGCCAAAGGGACTACCCCACAGATACGCAGTATTTT. The chain couples TRBV4-1 to TRBJ2-3; 7 bases are shared with TRBD2. This CDR3 has 15 amino acids. The germline V gene encodes CDR1 MGHRA and CDR2 YSYEKL. V dropped 2 bases and J dropped 2; count of bases not matched to a gene: 4.